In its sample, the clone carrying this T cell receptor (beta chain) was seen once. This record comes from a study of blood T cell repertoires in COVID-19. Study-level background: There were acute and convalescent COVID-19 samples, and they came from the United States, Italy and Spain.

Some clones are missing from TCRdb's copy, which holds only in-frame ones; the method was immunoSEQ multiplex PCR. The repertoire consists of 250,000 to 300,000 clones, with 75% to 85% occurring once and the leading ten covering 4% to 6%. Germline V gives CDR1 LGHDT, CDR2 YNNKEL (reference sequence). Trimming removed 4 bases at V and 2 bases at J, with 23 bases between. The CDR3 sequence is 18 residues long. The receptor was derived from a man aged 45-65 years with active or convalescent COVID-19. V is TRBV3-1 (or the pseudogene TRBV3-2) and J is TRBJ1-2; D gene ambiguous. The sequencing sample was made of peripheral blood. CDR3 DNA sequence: TGTGCCAGCAGCCCAACCGGAGTGCGGCTTCCGGGGAACTATGGCTACACCTTC. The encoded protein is CASSPTGVRLPGNYGYTF.